This T cell receptor (beta chain) was captured in a study of blood T cell repertoires in COVID-19 (TCRdb year 2020). Turning to the overall study: Collaborator samples came from the United States, Italy and Spain and covered acute and convalescent phases of COVID-19. Samples came from the ongoing ImmuneRACE study (first 160 participants) plus 1,254 subjects from 6 global collaborators. The material from the prospective study consisted of cDNA or gDNA derived from T cells, B-cell-depleted T cells, or PBMCs. The dataset comprised deeply sampled blood TCRbeta repertoires from subjects exposed to, actively infected with, or recovered from COVID-19. The sample metadata nearly always contained a de-identified subject ID, COVID-19 status, age in years and sex. Where HLA class I and class II types were available, the types were taken from metadata supplied by the sample provider, not from assay-based typing. The repertoires were released in a freely available public database meant as a resource for research on the immune response to SARS-CoV-2. Overall results and qualifications from the work: The amount of clinical and demographic metadata varied by source and participant and was provided uncurated.

The collaborating institutions used their own protocols to collect whole blood in K2EDTA tubes. For TCRbeta analysis, collaborators shipped samples in one of three forms: frozen whole blood, isolated PBMCs, or DNA extracted from either of those sample types. As concerns this clone: The specificity of this receptor is unknown. No per-base quality is available; no much larger clone lies one base away.

The immunoSEQ Assay, a bias-controlled multiplex PCR, was used to amplify TCRbeta CDR3 regions from genomic DNA. The original pipeline was this. Nucleated cell counts per sample were estimated from amplification of reference gene primers within the assay. To quantify the absolute abundance of each unique TCRbeta CDR3 rearrangement, sequence reads were collapsed and filtered. For each sample, productive Simpson clonality was calculated as the square root of Simpson's diversity index over productive rearrangements. Drawn from immuneACCESS, this table holds only the in-frame rearrangements with V and J called that TCRdb kept. Clones are partly lost; checked studies trace under half to an unresolved V gene and leave the rest unexplained. V, J and clone size are those of that table, while D and trimming were read from the DNA. Here the sample has about half a million clones; approximately 83% occur a single time. Together, the top ten hold approximately 2.9% of the sample.

The germline V gene encodes CDR1 SGHAT and CDR2 FQDESV (reference sequence). Trimming costs V 5 bases and J 0 bases, and their ends lie 11 bases apart. From the cysteine up to the phenylalanine, the CDR3 has a length of 14 residues. Here the CDR3 DNA is all that survives: 42 bases in frame from base 1. The receptor was isolated from a human donor in a cohort sampled during active COVID-19. The chain uses TRBV11-1 and TRBJ2-7, with the D gene not clear enough to name. Source material: peripheral blood. Read as DNA, the sequence is TGTGCCAGCAGCGACAAGTCCAGCTCCTACGAGCAGTACTTC. The encoded protein is CASSDKSSSYEQYF.